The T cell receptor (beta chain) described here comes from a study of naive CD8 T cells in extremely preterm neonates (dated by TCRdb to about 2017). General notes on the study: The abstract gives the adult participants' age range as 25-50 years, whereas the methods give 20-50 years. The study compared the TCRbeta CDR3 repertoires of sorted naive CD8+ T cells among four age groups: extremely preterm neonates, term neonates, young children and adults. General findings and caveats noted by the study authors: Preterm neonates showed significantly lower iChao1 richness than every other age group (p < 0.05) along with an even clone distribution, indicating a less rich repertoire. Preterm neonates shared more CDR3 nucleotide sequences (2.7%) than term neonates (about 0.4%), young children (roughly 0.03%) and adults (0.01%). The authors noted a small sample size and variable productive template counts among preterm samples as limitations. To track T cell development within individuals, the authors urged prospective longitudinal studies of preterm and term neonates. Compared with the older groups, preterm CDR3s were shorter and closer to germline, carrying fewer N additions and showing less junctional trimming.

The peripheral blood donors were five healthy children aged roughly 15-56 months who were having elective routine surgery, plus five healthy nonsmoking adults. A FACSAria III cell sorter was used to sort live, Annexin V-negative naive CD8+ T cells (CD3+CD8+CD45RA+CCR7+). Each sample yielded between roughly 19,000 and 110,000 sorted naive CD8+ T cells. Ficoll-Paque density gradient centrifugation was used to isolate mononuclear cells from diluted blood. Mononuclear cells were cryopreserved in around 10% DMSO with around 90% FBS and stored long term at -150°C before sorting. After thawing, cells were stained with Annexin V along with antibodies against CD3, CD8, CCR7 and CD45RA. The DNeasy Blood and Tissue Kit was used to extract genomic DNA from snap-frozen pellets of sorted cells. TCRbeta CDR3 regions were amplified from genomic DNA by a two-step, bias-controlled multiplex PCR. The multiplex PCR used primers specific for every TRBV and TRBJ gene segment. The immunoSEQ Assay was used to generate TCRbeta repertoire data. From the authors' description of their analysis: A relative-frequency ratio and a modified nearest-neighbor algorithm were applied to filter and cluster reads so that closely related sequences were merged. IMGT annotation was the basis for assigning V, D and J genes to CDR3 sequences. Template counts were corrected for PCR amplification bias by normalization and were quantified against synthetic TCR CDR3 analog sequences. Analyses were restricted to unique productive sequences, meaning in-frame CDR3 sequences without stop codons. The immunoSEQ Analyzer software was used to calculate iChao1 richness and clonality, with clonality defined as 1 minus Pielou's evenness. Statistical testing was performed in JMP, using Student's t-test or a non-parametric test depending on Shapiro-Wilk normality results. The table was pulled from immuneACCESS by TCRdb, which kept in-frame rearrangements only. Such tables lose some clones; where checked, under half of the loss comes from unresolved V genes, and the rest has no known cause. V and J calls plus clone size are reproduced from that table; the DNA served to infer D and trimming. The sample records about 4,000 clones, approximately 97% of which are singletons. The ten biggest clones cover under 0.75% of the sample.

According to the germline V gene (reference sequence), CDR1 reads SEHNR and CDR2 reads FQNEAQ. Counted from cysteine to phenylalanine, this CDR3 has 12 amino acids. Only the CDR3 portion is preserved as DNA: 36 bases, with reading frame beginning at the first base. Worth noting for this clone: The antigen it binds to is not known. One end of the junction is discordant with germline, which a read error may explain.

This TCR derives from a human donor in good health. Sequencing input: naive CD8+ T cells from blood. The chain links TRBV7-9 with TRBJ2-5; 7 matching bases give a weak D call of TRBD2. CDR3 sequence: CASSLAGGLLHF. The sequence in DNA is TGTGCCAGCAGCTTAGCGGGGGGGCTCCTGCACTTC.